This T cell receptor (beta chain) was observed in a study of blood T cells in healthy people across ages. The CDR3 is made up of 10 amino acids. The germline gives CDR1 DFQATT, CDR2 SNEGSKA (reference sequence). The V gene lost 3 bases and the J gene lost 7 bases, with 6 bases spanning the gap. About this clonotype: Its antigen remains unidentified.

Per individual sample, total RNA of at least 5.5 micrograms was extracted. Study-level findings and limits: Lack of knowledge of donor CMV status possibly confounded expanded clonotype changes. Diversity was higher, and naive CD4+ cells more numerous, in long-lived donors than in aged donors. Bulk PBMC profiling left naive and antigen-experienced comparisons inconclusive.

A second PCR, run for roughly 7 to 11 cycles, used a sample-barcoded 5' primer plus a J-beta primer mix. TCRdb fed the 5' RACE reads into MiXCR, producing one record per CDR3 protein. This sample yields more than 650,000 distinct CDR3 sequences, of which about 53% are seen a single time; around 41% belongs to the top ten. This receptor was taken from a man older than 75 in good health. Specimen: blood. The genes are TRBV20-1 and TRBJ1-2; D is uncertain. CDR3 DNA: TGCAGTGCTAGTGCAGGTGGCTACACCTTC. Amino acid sequence: CSASAGGYTF.